This T cell receptor beta chain was documented in a study of vaccination effects on CD4 cells after COVID-19. The germline V gene has CDR1 LNHDA and CDR2 SQIVND (reference sequence). The trim removed 9 bases at V and 1 base at J, leaving 12 bases unmatched. This CDR3 comprises 16 residues. Profiled with immunoSEQ multiplex PCR; TCRdb holds only in-frame clones, not every one. This sample has some 69,000 clones, with around 69% found just once. Antigen-specific CD4+ T cells were expanded (with viral peptide pools) by the ViraFEST assay ahead of sequencing. Cells that had been cultured for 10 days were the source of isolated CD4+ T cells. The vaccine given was either BNT162b2 or mRNA-1273, in two doses. This clone appeared a single time. The antigen is undetermined.

The sequences come from CD4+ T cells from PBMCs cultured with HCoV-229E spike peptides, collected after COVID-19 vaccination. The genes are TRBV19 and TRBJ1-3; 7 bases are a match to TRBD1. The TCR sequence derives from a human donor who received a COVID-19 vaccine. This CDR3 reads CASQPNRGESGNTIYF. CDR3 nucleotide sequence: TGTGCCAGCCAACCAAACAGGGGAGAATCTGGAAACACCATATATTTT.